Shown below are 32 T cell receptor beta chains from a single sample sequenced in a study of blood T cell repertoires in COVID-19. Sequenced by immunoSEQ multiplex PCR; TCRdb stores in-frame clones only, minus some. The sample lists 300,000 to 400,000 clones; about 90% were seen once. The sequenced sample consisted of PBMCs or T cells enriched from blood (not recorded which). All receptors derive from a woman under 40 who had recovered from COVID-19.

The chain's CDR3 is CASSEGTGGVREQYF. DNA of the CDR3: TGCGCCAGCAGCGAAGGGACAGGGGGTGTCCGCGAGCAGTACTTC. The chain employs TRBV5-1 and TRBJ2-7; 11 bases map to TRBD1. Looked up from germline, CDR1 is SGHRS and CDR2 is YFSETQ. The CDR3 spans 15 residues. Trimming at V came to 4 bases and at J to 6 bases, leaving 9 bases not matched to a gene.

V and J are TRBV2 and TRBJ2-1; possible D gene TRBD2, 6 bases. From germline, CDR1 is SNHLY and CDR2 FYNNEI. Trimming took off 4 bases at V and 4 bases at J, with 32 bases between the two ends. This CDR3 spans 21 amino acids. This CDR3 reads CASSVAVSPPLRDSPYNEQFF. CDR3 coding DNA: TGTGCCAGCAGTGTTGCTGTATCCCCCCCCCTCCGGGACTCACCATACAATGAGCAGTTCTTC.

This chain links TRBV3-1 (or the pseudogene TRBV3-2) with TRBJ2-7, with TRBD2 as a possible D gene (5 bases). The CDR3 is 15 residues long. Germline V lookup: CDR1 LGHDT, CDR2 YNNKEL (reference sequence). Trimming pared 0 bases from V and 3 bases from J, leaving 12 bases between. The CDR3 protein is CASSQDVSGDYEQYF. In DNA, the CDR3 is TGTGCCAGCAGCCAAGATGTAAGCGGAGACTACGAGCAGTACTTC.

The genes are TRBV29-1 and TRBJ2-1; D gene uncertain. Germline CDR1 reads SQVTM; CDR2 reads ANQGSEA. V was clipped by 3 bases and J by 1 base, with 7 bases between them. The CDR3 runs to 13 residues. The CDR3 DNA reads as TGCAGCGTTGACGGCGGTTCCTACAATGAGCAGTTCTTC. Translating gives CSVDGGSYNEQFF.

The rearrangement links TRBV7-6 to TRBJ1-1, with TRBD1 as a possible D gene (5 bases). The CDR3 spans 15 residues. Germline V lookup: CDR1 SGHVS, CDR2 FNYEAQ. Deletions cut 6 bases from V and 5 bases from J, with 19 bases between. The CDR3: CASSLTEDSGTEAFF. CDR3 DNA sequence: TGTGCCAGCAGTTTGACAGAAGATTCTGGGACTGAAGCTTTCTTT.

The chain recombines TRBV5-1 with TRBJ1-2; 9 bases are a match to TRBD1. This CDR3 comprises 14 residues. In germline, CDR1 is SGHRS, CDR2 YFSETQ. Losses at the gene ends were 0 bases for V and 7 bases for J; bases not matched to a gene: 4. The CDR3 nucleotides read TGCGCCAGCAGCTTGGAGGGACAGGGTAGTGGCTACACCTTC. The encoded protein is CASSLEGQGSGYTF.

The chain couples TRBV6-5 to TRBJ1-3, with TRBD1 as a possible D gene (5 bases). Trimming removed 4 bases from V and 4 bases from J, with 11 bases in between. The CDR3 runs to 14 residues. CDR1 is MNHEY and CDR2 is SVGAGI in the germline V gene. CDR3 protein: CASSSGTSGNTIYF. The DNA of the CDR3 is TGTGCCAGCAGTTCAGGGACTTCCGGAAACACCATATATTTT.

This chain connects TRBV12-2 to TRBJ2-4; the table's TRBD2 call for D was not verified on the DNA. TRBV12-2 is a pseudogene segment. The CDR3 is made up of 14 amino acids. CDR3 sequence reads: CASRFGEKGQIQYF. The CDR3 DNA follows: TGTGCAAGTCGCTTCGGGGAGAAAGGCCAGATTCAGTACTTC.

V is TRBV27 and J is TRBJ2-2; 8 nucleotides align to TRBD2. The CDR3 has 18 amino acids. Losses at the gene ends were 5 bases for V and 0 bases for J; bases not matched to a gene: 11. Germline values: CDR1 MNHEY, CDR2 SMNVEV (reference sequence). The CDR3 sequence: CASSPLRSGGPNTGELFF. CDR3 in DNA: TGTGCCAGCAGTCCCCTGAGGAGCGGGGGCCCGAACACCGGGGAGCTGTTTTTT.

The V gene is TRBV9, the J gene TRBJ2-5; 9 bases are a match to TRBD2. The CDR3 sequence is 15 residues long. With 4 bases clipped from V and 5 bases from J, the junction kept 9 bases outside the gene matches. CDR1 SGDLS and CDR2 YYNGEE come from the germline V gene. CDR3 nucleotide sequence: TGTGCCAGCAGCCCAGCGGGGGGCAGGGAGGAGACCCAGTACTTC. It specifies CASSPAGGREETQYF.

CDR3 region: CASSQGQGSGEQYF. The CDR3 nucleotides read TGTGCCAGCAGCCAAGGGCAGGGGAGTGGGGAGCAGTACTTC. The V and J genes are TRBV3-1 (or the pseudogene TRBV3-2) and TRBJ2-7; a weak D match, TRBD1 (6 bases). The CDR3 spans 14 residues. Germline CDR1 and CDR2: LGHDT and YNNKEL (reference sequence). Deletions cut 1 base from V and 7 bases from J, with 14 bases between.

V and J are TRBV12-3 or TRBV12-4 and TRBJ1-2; 7 positions match TRBD1. The CDR3 has 13 amino acids. V dropped 8 bases and J dropped 8; count of bases not matched to a gene: 11. The CDR3 is CASDAGGSGGYTF. The CDR3 DNA follows: TGTGCCAGCGATGCAGGGGGGTCTGGCGGCTACACCTTC.

The sample holds one count of this clone. The chain has TRBV7-9 and TRBJ2-5; perhaps TRBD1 as D (6 bases). Germline V gene lookup returns CDR1 SEHNR and CDR2 FQNEAQ (reference sequence). This CDR3 contains 13 residues. Trimming removed 5 bases from V and 2 bases from J, with 9 bases in between. The CDR3 loop reads CASSRTEQETQYF. CDR3 sequence (DNA): TGTGCCAGCAGCCGGACAGAACAAGAGACCCAGTACTTC.

Many counts were recorded for this clone. CDR3 nucleotides: TGCGCCAGCAGCCAAGGTTTGGGACAGGGGTCAAGACCTGAAGCTTTCTTT. This gives the protein CASSQGLGQGSRPEAFF. V usage is TRBV4-1 and J usage is TRBJ1-1, with 10 bases that match TRBD1. The trim removed 1 base at V and 6 bases at J, leaving 11 bases unmatched. CDR3 size: 17 residues. Germline CDR1 and CDR2: MGHRA and YSYEKL.

V is TRBV6-5 and J is TRBJ2-4, with 7 bases matching TRBD1. The trim removed 0 bases at V and 4 bases at J, leaving 3 bases unmatched. CDR1 and CDR2 (germline): MNHEY, SVGAGI. CDR3 length: 15 amino acids. Here the CDR3 DNA reads TGTGCCAGCAGTTACTCGACAGGGTTGAAAAACATTCAGTACTTC. This translates into CASSYSTGLKNIQYF.

The CDR3 protein is CASRTSGTGDGYTF. In DNA form, the CDR3 reads TGTGCCAGCAGGACCTCCGGGACAGGGGATGGCTACACCTTC. This chain joins TRBV25-1 and TRBJ1-2, with 10 bases matching TRBD1. The CDR3 runs to 14 residues. CDR1 MGHDK and CDR2 SYGVNS come from the germline V gene. V trimming: 6 bases; J trimming: 6 bases; junction bases outside the gene matches: 7.

This chain uses TRBV12-5 with TRBJ1-1, with 9 nucleotides matching TRBD1. This CDR3 contains 17 residues. The trim removed 5 bases at V and 2 bases at J, leaving 12 bases unmatched. The germline V gene has CDR1 LGHNT and CDR2 FRNRAP. The CDR3 nucleotides read TGTGCTAGTGGTCTAACAAACAGGGGACAGGGTAACACTGAAGCTTTCTTT. It codes for CASGLTNRGQGNTEAFF.

The genes are TRBV30 and TRBJ1-3, with D unresolved. Germline V gene lookup returns CDR1 GTSNPN and CDR2 SVGIG (reference sequence). The CDR3 totals 13 residues. Trimming took off 2 bases at V and 0 bases at J, with 5 bases between the two ends. CDR3 bases: TGTGCCTGGAGTCCCGTCTCTGGAAACACCATATATTTT. Protein sequence: CAWSPVSGNTIYF.

V is TRBV11-2 and J is TRBJ1-1; maybe TRBD1 (5 bases). Trimming removed 3 bases from V and 5 bases from J, with 13 bases in between. Germline V gene sequence: CDR1 SGHAT, CDR2 FQNNGV. CDR3 length: 14 amino acids. CDR3 loop: CASSFIGGETEAFF. CDR3 coding DNA: TGTGCCAGCAGCTTTATCGGGGGAGAAACTGAAGCTTTCTTT.

The chain uses TRBV19 and TRBJ1-5; 7 bases match TRBD1. There are 15 residues in the CDR3. V shed 3 bases and J 6 bases; nucleotides not matched to a gene: 8. Germline CDR1 and CDR2: LNHDA and SQIVND (reference sequence). In DNA form, the CDR3 reads TGTGCCAGTAGTATCGGCCAGGGGGGTTTTCAGCCCCAGCATTTT. Translation: CASSIGQGGFQPQHF.

The chain couples TRBV19 to TRBJ1-2; the match to TRBD1 covers 9 bases. The trim removed 1 base at V and 2 bases at J, leaving 8 bases unmatched. Germline V gives CDR1 LNHDA, CDR2 SQIVND (reference sequence). The length of the CDR3 is 17 residues. This chain's CDR3 is CASSIGGTGMANYGYTF. For the CDR3, the DNA is TGTGCCAGTAGTATAGGAGGGACAGGGATGGCGAACTATGGCTACACCTTC. The full variable domain, in which reference TRBV19 and TRBJ1-2 provide the parts outside the CDR3, is DGGITQSPKYLFRKEGQNVTLSCEQNLNHDAMYWYRQDPGQGLRLIYYSQIVNDFQKGDIAEGYSVSREKKESFPLTVTSAQKNPTAFYLCASSIGGTGMANYGYTFGSGTRLTVV.

Ten or more counts support this clone. The genes are TRBV9 and TRBJ2-7; no reliable D call. This CDR3 region has 12 residues. The V end lost 4 bases, the J end lost 6 bases, and 11 bases lay between the germline ends. The V gene's germline CDR1 is SGDLS and CDR2 YYNGEE. The CDR3 loop reads CASSSNGFEQYF. CDR3 bases: TGTGCCAGCAGCTCAAACGGGTTCGAGCAGTACTTC.

The chain combines TRBV15 with TRBJ1-2, with TRBD1 matching over 9 bases. The CDR3 consists of 16 residues. V shed 3 bases and J 8 bases; nucleotides not matched to a gene: 13. CDR1 LNHNV and CDR2 YYDKDF come from the germline V gene (reference sequence). The CDR3 bases are TGTGCCACCAGCAGTGGCTCCCTGGGACAGGGACTCGGCTACACCTTC. This gives the protein CATSSGSLGQGLGYTF.

The gene calls are TRBV19 and TRBJ2-7; 8 bases align to TRBD1. The V segment lost 5 bases and the J segment 2 bases; nucleotides outside the gene matches: 5. CDR3 size: 14 residues. From germline, CDR1 is LNHDA and CDR2 SQIVND (reference sequence). The CDR3 region is CASSPGTGTYEQYF. DNA for the CDR3: TGTGCCAGTAGTCCGGGGACAGGCACCTACGAGCAGTACTTC.

The chain recombines TRBV4-1 with TRBJ1-5, with D tentatively TRBD1 (5 bases). This CDR3 comprises 16 residues. Germline loops: CDR1 MGHRA, CDR2 YSYEKL. Trimming removed 0 bases at V and 2 bases at J, with 11 bases between. The CDR3, as DNA: TGCGCCAGCAGCCAAGACGACGGAGGGGGCAATCAGCCCCAGCATTTT. Residues: CASSQDDGGGNQPQHF.

CDR3 amino acids: CASREQGFYNSPLHF. The CDR3 DNA is TGTGCCAGCAGAGAACAGGGGTTTTATAATTCACCCCTCCACTTT. This chain joins TRBV7-2 and TRBJ1-6, with TRBD1 identical over 7 bases. The ends lost 6 bases at V and 4 bases at J; junction bases unmatched: 6. The germline gives CDR1 SGHTA, CDR2 FQGNSA. The CDR3 has 15 residues. The full variable domain, rest sourced from reference TRBV7-2 and TRBJ1-6, is GAGVSQSPSNKVTEKGKDVELRCDPISGHTALYWYRQSLGQGLEFLIYFQGNSAPDKSGLPSDRFSAERTGGSVSTLTIQRTQQEDSAVYLCASREQGFYNSPLHFGNGTRLTVT.

V gene TRBV15 combines with J gene TRBJ1-2; no firm D call. The CDR3 length is 16 residues. From germline, CDR1 is LNHNV and CDR2 YYDKDF (reference sequence). V was clipped by 0 bases and J by 0 bases, with 11 bases between them. CDR3 bases: TGTGCCACCAGCAGAGATCGGCAGGAAGCTAACTATGGCTACACCTTC. This encodes CATSRDRQEANYGYTF. The full variable domain, rest sourced from reference TRBV15 and TRBJ1-2, is DAMVIQNPRYQVTQFGKPVTLSCSQTLNHNVMYWYQQKSSQAPKLLFHYYDKDFNNEADTPDNFQSRRPNTSFCFLDIRSPGLGDTAMYLCATSRDRQEANYGYTFGSGTRLTVV.

This chain links TRBV24-1 with TRBJ2-7, with 7 bases matching TRBD1. From germline, CDR1 is KGHDR and CDR2 SFDVKD. The V gene end was trimmed by 10 bases and the J gene end by 7 bases; junction bases not matched to a gene: 9. CDR3 length equals 12 residues. CDR3 region: CATADRPNEQYF. CDR3 DNA: TGTGCCACGGCGGACAGGCCGAATGAGCAGTACTTC.

The chain carries TRBV7-2 and TRBJ1-2; 9 nucleotides agree with TRBD1. Germline V gives CDR1 SGHTA, CDR2 FQGNSA. V shed 5 bases and J 5 bases; nucleotides not matched to a gene: 9. This CDR3 is built from 15 residues. The CDR3 reads CASSPAGQGQYGYTF. The CDR3 bases are TGTGCCAGCAGCCCAGCGGGACAGGGTCAATATGGCTACACCTTC.

The chain recombines TRBV30 with TRBJ1-4; no clear D gene. This CDR3 contains 15 residues. Germline V gives CDR1 GTSNPN, CDR2 SVGIG (reference sequence). CDR3 nucleotide sequence: TGTGCGTATGGGGAAGGAGGGTCATTTAATGAAAAACTGTTTTTT. Amino acid sequence: CAYGEGGSFNEKLFF. Based on the CDR3 plus reference TRBV30 and TRBJ1-4, the full variable domain is SQTIHQWPATLVQPVGSPLSLECTVEGTSNPNLYWYRQAAGRGLQLLFYSVGIGQISSEVPQNLSASRPQDRQFILSSKKLLLSDSGFYLCAYGEGGSFNEKLFFGSGTQLSVL.

The chain is built from TRBV18 and TRBJ1-2; the D gene is possibly TRBD1 (6 bases). The CDR3 consists of 14 residues. Germline CDR1 reads KGHSH; CDR2 reads LQKENI. V shed 8 bases and J shed 3 bases, with 16 bases lying between them. CDR3 nucleotides: TGTGCCAGCGCCCCAGACAGGACCTACTATGGCTACACCTTC. It encodes CASAPDRTYYGYTF.

This clone was seen a single time. The chain recombines TRBV5-6 with TRBJ2-3, with TRBD2 matching 12 bases. This CDR3 spans 16 amino acids. After removal of 3 bases from V and 1 base from J, the junction contained 3 bases not matched to a gene. Germline CDR1 SGHDT, CDR2 YYEEEE. CDR3 DNA sequence: TGTGCCAGCAGCTATAGGACTAGCGGGGGCACAGATACGCAGTATTTT. This translates into CASSYRTSGGTDTQYF.